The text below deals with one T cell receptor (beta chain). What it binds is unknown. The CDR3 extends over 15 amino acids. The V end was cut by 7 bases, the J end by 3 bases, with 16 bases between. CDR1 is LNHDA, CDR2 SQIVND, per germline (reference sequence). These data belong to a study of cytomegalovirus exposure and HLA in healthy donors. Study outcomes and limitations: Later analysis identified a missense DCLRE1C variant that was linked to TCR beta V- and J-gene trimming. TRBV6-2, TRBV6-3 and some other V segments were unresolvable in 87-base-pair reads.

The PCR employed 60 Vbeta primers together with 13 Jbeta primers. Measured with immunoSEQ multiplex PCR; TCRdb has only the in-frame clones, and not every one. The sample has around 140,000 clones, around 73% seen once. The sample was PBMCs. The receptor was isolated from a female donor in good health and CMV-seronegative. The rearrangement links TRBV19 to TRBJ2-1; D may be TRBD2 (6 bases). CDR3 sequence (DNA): TGTGCCAGTAACCTTTATTTGGGGGGCTACAATGAGCAGTTCTTC. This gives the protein CASNLYLGGYNEQFF.